Shown below are 25 T cell receptor beta chains from a single sample sequenced in a study of control samples from healthy donors and cancer patients. Data came from immunoSEQ multiplex PCR; TCRdb stores just in-frame clones and leaves some out. The table includes 150,000 to 200,000 clones, approximately 94% detected once. Sequencing was done on a sample of blood. These receptors were obtained from a woman aged 35 to 49 in good health.

The chain joins TRBV7-3 to TRBJ1-1; D gene uncertain. CDR1 and CDR2 from the germline V gene are SGHTA and FQGTGA. The CDR3 spans 14 residues. The V end was cut by 4 bases, the J end by 4 bases, with 13 bases between. CDR3 nucleotides: TGTGCCAGCAGCTCCCCTCGAGAGAGCACTGAAGCTTTCTTT. Its translation is CASSSPRESTEAFF.

The V gene is TRBV6-5, the J gene TRBJ2-4; D is tentatively TRBD1 or TRBD2 (5 bases each). Trimming stripped 5 bases from V and 0 bases from J, with 11 bases between. CDR3 length: 15 amino acids. The germline gives CDR1 MNHEY, CDR2 SVGAGI. CDR3 bases: TGTGCCAGCAGTCGCCGAGGGGAAGCCAAAAACATTCAGTACTTC. It specifies CASSRRGEAKNIQYF.

The genes are TRBV7-2 and TRBJ2-3; D is unresolved. The CDR3 spans 14 residues. Germline V CDR1 and CDR2: SGHTA, FQGNSA. The ends were cut back, 1 base at V and 4 bases at J, with 9 bases in the middle. The CDR3 nucleotides read TGTGCCAGCAGCTTAGAGGGTACCTCAGATACGCAGTATTTT. Its protein product is CASSLEGTSDTQYF.

This chain uses TRBV6-1 with TRBJ1-1; no definite D call. This CDR3 has 15 amino acids. The V gene's germline CDR1 is MNHNS and CDR2 SASEGT. The V end was cut by 2 bases, the J end by 2 bases, with 12 bases between. The CDR3 DNA sequence: TGTGCCAGCAGTGAAATTTGGGTCGGCAACACTGAAGCTTTCTTT. It yields the protein CASSEIWVGNTEAFF.

J is TRBJ1-1 and V is TRBV7-9; 12 bases align to TRBD1. This CDR3 has 18 amino acids. The germline CDR1 and CDR2 sequences are SEHNR and FQNEAQ (reference sequence). V was pared by 5 bases and J by 5 bases, with 15 bases of the junction left unmatched. In DNA form, the CDR3 reads TGTGCCAGCAGCAACAGTTTTGGGACAGGGGGCGCGGGGACTGAAGCTTTCTTT. It is translated as CASSNSFGTGGAGTEAFF.

The V call is TRBV7-2, the J call TRBJ1-3, with TRBD1 matching over 11 bases. CDR3 length equals 16 residues. V trimming: 5 bases; J trimming: 4 bases; junction bases outside the gene matches: 7. In germline, CDR1 is SGHTA, CDR2 FQGNSA. The CDR3 loop is CASSLGQGGFGNTIYF. The CDR3 DNA sequence: TGTGCCAGCAGCCTGGGACAGGGGGGATTCGGAAACACCATATATTTT.

The V gene is TRBV9, the J gene TRBJ1-1; unclear D gene. This CDR3 contains 15 residues. Germline V gene lookup returns CDR1 SGDLS and CDR2 YYNGEE. The ends were cut back, 3 bases at V and 1 base at J, with 13 bases in the middle. The CDR3 here is CASSAGRHQNTEAFF. The CDR3 DNA is TGTGCCAGCAGCGCCGGTCGACACCAGAACACTGAAGCTTTCTTT.

The chain's CDR3 is CASSAGVYGELFF. The DNA for the CDR3 is TGTGCCAGCAGCGCCGGGGTGTACGGGGAGCTGTTTTTT. V usage is TRBV3-1 (or the pseudogene TRBV3-2) and J usage is TRBJ2-2; tentatively, D is TRBD2 (5 bases). Germline assignment: CDR1 LGHDT and CDR2 YNNKEL (reference sequence). Between the trimmed V and J ends, which lost 5 bases and 7 bases, there was a span of 11 bases. CDR3 length: 13 amino acids.

This clone was recorded once. CDR3 sequence (DNA): TGTGCCAGCAGTCCCTGGACAGGGACCGAAAAACTGTTTTTT. It translates to CASSPWTGTEKLFF. The chain joins TRBV6-5 to TRBJ1-4; 8 bases map to TRBD1. V shed 5 bases, J shed 8 bases, and the junction held 7 bases outside the gene matches. Germline V CDR1 and CDR2: MNHEY, SVGAGI. This CDR3 contains 14 residues.

The J gene is TRBJ1-5, the V gene TRBV28, with D hard to call. The CDR3 length is 12 residues. Trimming removed 6 bases from V and 11 bases from J, with 14 bases in between. Per germline, CDR1 MDHEN and CDR2 SYDVKM. DNA of the CDR3: TGTGCCAGCAGCAGCCCCTTCATGGCCCAGCATTTT. This translates into CASSSPFMAQHF.

The genes are TRBV9 and TRBJ2-1; TRBD2 matches at 10 bases. There are 16 residues in the CDR3. The V segment lost 3 bases and the J segment 6 bases; nucleotides outside the gene matches: 9. Looked up from germline, CDR1 is SGDLS and CDR2 is YYNGEE. The CDR3 here is CASSAVLAGGFNEQFF. The DNA for the CDR3 is TGTGCCAGCAGCGCCGTATTAGCGGGAGGCTTCAATGAGCAGTTCTTC.

The chain joins TRBV19 to TRBJ2-7; D is ambiguous. V was cut by 1 base and J by 6 bases, with 13 bases left in between. The CDR3 sequence is 14 residues long. Germline CDR1 is LNHDA and CDR2 is SQIVND (reference sequence). The CDR3 DNA reads as TGTGCCAGTAGTATAGGGGGAAGTGTGGGCGAGCAGTACTTC. Translation gives CASSIGGSVGEQYF.

The chain carries TRBV2 and TRBJ2-7, with D possibly being TRBD2 (6 bases). V dropped 2 bases and J dropped 0 bases, with 11 bases sitting between them. CDR1 and CDR2 (germline): SNHLY, FYNNEI. This CDR3 is 15 amino acids long. This CDR3 reads CASSELGRSSYEQYF. CDR3 in DNA: TGTGCCAGCAGTGAATTGGGGAGGAGCTCCTACGAGCAGTACTTC. The entire variable domain, with the rest obtained from reference TRBV2 and TRBJ2-7, is as follows: EPEVTQTPSHQVTQMGQEVILRCVPISNHLYFYWYRQILGQKVEFLVSFYNNEISEKSEIFDDQFSVERPDGSNFTLKIRSTKLEDSAMYFCASSELGRSSYEQYFGPGTRLTVT.

This clone was seen just once. The V and J genes are TRBV11-3 and TRBJ2-1; D not resolved. Per the germline V gene, CDR1 is SGHNT and CDR2 is YENEEA. This CDR3 comprises 13 residues. Trimming cost V 6 bases and J 6 bases, with 12 bases left between them. This chain's CDR3 is CASSIHVGNEQFF. The CDR3 DNA sequence: TGTGCCAGCAGTATTCACGTGGGCAATGAGCAGTTCTTC.

The chain carries TRBV7-2 and TRBJ2-1; D gene unclear. The germline V gene has CDR1 SGHTA and CDR2 FQGNSA. Trimming removed 1 base from V and 7 bases from J, with 14 bases in between. This CDR3 region has 15 residues. The CDR3 DNA reads TGTGCCAGCAGCTTAGTCGGGCAGGTTGGGAATGAGCAGTTCTTC. It translates to CASSLVGQVGNEQFF. The whole variable domain, remainder taken from reference TRBV7-2 and TRBJ2-1, is GAGVSQSPSNKVTEKGKDVELRCDPISGHTALYWYRQSLGQGLEFLIYFQGNSAPDKSGLPSDRFSAERTGGSVSTLTIQRTQQEDSAVYLCASSLVGQVGNEQFFGPGTRLTVL.

The CDR3 reads CASNNQIYNEQFF. CDR3 sequence (DNA): TGTGCCAGCAACAACCAGATTTACAATGAGCAGTTCTTC. J is TRBJ2-1 and V is TRBV7-9, with unresolved D. Trimming pared 7 bases from V and 4 bases from J, leaving 11 bases between. Germline V gene lookup returns CDR1 SEHNR and CDR2 FQNEAQ (reference sequence). CDR3 length equals 13 residues.

The V gene is TRBV5-4, the J gene TRBJ2-7; D remains unclear. The germline V gene encodes CDR1 SGHNT and CDR2 YYREEE (reference sequence). V lost 4 bases, J lost 6 bases, and 20 bases lay in between. This CDR3 comprises 15 residues. CDR3 in amino acids: CASSPQTVTPLEQYF. Here the CDR3 DNA reads TGTGCCAGCAGCCCGCAGACCGTTACCCCCCTCGAGCAGTACTTC.

The chain is built from TRBV19 and TRBJ1-5; the match to TRBD1 covers 7 bases. The CDR3 length is 15 residues. CDR1 and CDR2 (germline): LNHDA, SQIVND (reference sequence). Germline trimming cut 2 bases from V and 1 base from J; bases unmatched to any gene: 2. The chain's CDR3 is CASSITGASNQPQHF. In DNA, the CDR3 is TGTGCCAGTAGTATAACAGGGGCGAGCAATCAGCCCCAGCATTTT.

This chain uses TRBV4-1 with TRBJ1-3; TRBD1 is a possible D gene (6 bases). CDR1 is MGHRA and CDR2 is YSYEKL in the germline V gene. V was cut by 2 bases and J by 4 bases, with 18 bases left in between. The CDR3 loop spans 17 amino acids. CDR3 in amino acids: CASSQPAQQGSGNTIYF. The CDR3 region has the DNA TGCGCCAGCAGCCAACCAGCTCAACAGGGTTCCGGAAACACCATATATTTT.

The chain employs TRBV7-9 and TRBJ1-3; 12 nucleotides agree with TRBD1. Germline values: CDR1 SEHNR, CDR2 FQNEAQ (reference sequence). The V gene end was trimmed by 4 bases and the J gene end by 0 bases; junction bases not matched to a gene: 1. CDR3 length: 16 residues. DNA of the CDR3: TGTGCCAGCAGCTGGGGACAGGGGGCCTCTGGAAACACCATATATTTT. Amino acids: CASSWGQGASGNTIYF. Combining the CDR3 with reference TRBV7-9 and TRBJ1-3 gives the whole variable domain DTGVSQNPRHKITKRGQNVTFRCDPISEHNRLYWYRQTLGQGPEFLTYFQNEAQLEKSRLLSDRFSAERPKGSFSTLEIQRTEQGDSAMYLCASSWGQGASGNTIYFGEGSWLTVV.

This rearrangement joins TRBV5-4 to TRBJ1-1, with D unclear. Looked up from germline, CDR1 is SGHNT and CDR2 is YYREEE (reference sequence). V lost 1 base, J lost 0 bases, and 13 bases lay in between. The CDR3 sequence is 16 residues long. DNA of the CDR3: TGTGCCAGCAGCTTGAGTGCAGGCCTGATGAACACTGAAGCTTTCTTT. This codes for CASSLSAGLMNTEAFF.

This sequence joins TRBV6-5 and TRBJ1-4; 7 bases match TRBD1. CDR3 length: 15 residues. CDR1 and CDR2 from the germline V gene are MNHEY and SVGAGI. V dropped 4 bases and J dropped 7; count of bases not matched to a gene: 9. For the CDR3, the DNA is TGTGCCAGCAGTTCCACCGGGACAGAGGGTGAAAAACTGTTTTTT. It translates to CASSSTGTEGEKLFF.

The chain couples TRBV11-2 to TRBJ2-5; D uncertain. With 6 bases removed from V and 3 bases from J, the gap between germline ends came to 8 bases. The CDR3 contains 12 residues. CDR1 and CDR2 (germline): SGHAT, FQNNGV. The CDR3 protein is CASRKAEETQYF. For the CDR3, the DNA is TGTGCCAGCAGGAAGGCGGAAGAGACCCAGTACTTC.

This clone showed up just a few times. V and J are TRBV5-1 and TRBJ1-5; D is unclear. Germline assignment: CDR1 SGHRS and CDR2 YFSETQ. This CDR3 spans 17 amino acids. V was shortened by 0 bases and J by 2 bases, with 15 bases between the two germline ends. The CDR3 nucleotides read TGCGCCAGCAGCTTGGCCCCGACAATGGAGGGCAATCAGCCCCAGCATTTT. It encodes CASSLAPTMEGNQPQHF.

The rearrangement uses TRBV3-1 (or the pseudogene TRBV3-2) and TRBJ1-1; no firm D call. V dropped 1 base and J dropped 1 base, with 4 bases sitting between them. This CDR3 is built from 13 residues. CDR1 LGHDT and CDR2 YNNKEL come from the germline V gene (reference sequence). The CDR3 sequence is CASSQAGNTEAFF. The CDR3 region has the DNA TGTGCCAGCAGCCAAGCAGGGAACACTGAAGCTTTCTTT.